Sequencing of this T cell receptor (beta chain) was carried out in a study of blood T cell repertoires in COVID-19. Study information: Sites across the United States, Italy and Spain contributed samples from acute and convalescent COVID-19. Nucleic acid was either cDNA or gDNA, and it came from T cells, B-cell-depleted T cells, or PBMCs.

V gave up 1 base and J gave up 2 bases; unmatched junction bases: 4. The CDR3 is made up of 15 amino acids. The germline CDR1 and CDR2 sequences are SGHTA and FQGNSA. Produced via immunoSEQ multiplex PCR; TCRdb's table is partial and in-frame only. The table records roughly 570,000 clones, 85% to 90% of them present only once. In this sample, this clone turned up once. The TCR was taken from a woman aged 50 to 60 with COVID-19, enrolled during active disease. This chain connects TRBV7-2 to TRBJ1-2; 7 nucleotides align to TRBD1. Sequenced input: peripheral blood. The CDR3 region has the DNA TGTGCCAGCAGCTTAGAGGCACAGGGGAACTATGGCTACACCTTC. Encoded protein: CASSLEAQGNYGYTF.